These T cell receptor beta chains were read from a single sample in a study of cytomegalovirus exposure and HLA in healthy donors. The data were produced by immunoSEQ multiplex PCR, yet TCRdb's version contains in-frame clones alone and is incomplete. The sample contains 100,000 to 150,000 clones, more than 95% of which appear only once. Sample: PBMCs. The origin of the receptors is a young man in good health and CMV-seronegative. The CDR3 runs from the conserved cysteine through the conserved F or W. The D gene is left open where the match is weak. Only some rows state a clone size, as once, few, many or a class for expanded clones.

j_gene: TRBJ2-7
abundance: -
d_gene: -
v_gene: TRBV27
CDR3aa: CASRGGFGPYEQYF
CDR3nt: TGTGCCAGCAGGGGCGGGTTCGGACCCTACGAGCAGTACTTC

j_gene: TRBJ2-5
abundance: -
d_gene: TRBD2
v_gene: TRBV13
CDR3aa: CASATSGSQETQYF
CDR3nt: TGTGCCAGCGCCACTAGCGGGAGTCAAGAGACCCAGTACTTC

j_gene: TRBJ2-3
abundance: -
d_gene: -
v_gene: TRBV20-1
CDR3aa: CSARDGNTQYF
CDR3nt: TGCAGTGCTAGGGACGGGAATACGCAGTATTTT

j_gene: TRBJ2-2
abundance: -
d_gene: -
v_gene: TRBV10-3
CDR3aa: CAISEPLPSVAINTGELFF
CDR3nt: TGTGCCATCAGTGAGCCCCTCCCCTCGGTAGCGATCAACACCGGGGAGCTGTTTTTT

j_gene: TRBJ1-3
abundance: once
d_gene: -
v_gene: TRBV4-3
CDR3aa: CASSHRGVGNTIYF
CDR3nt: TGCGCCAGCAGCCACAGGGGCGTTGGGAACACCATATATTTT

j_gene: TRBJ1-5
abundance: -
d_gene: TRBD1
v_gene: TRBV19
CDR3aa: CASSIGDRVSNQPQHF
CDR3nt: TGTGCCAGTAGTATAGGGGACAGGGTCAGCAATCAGCCCCAGCATTTT

j_gene: TRBJ1-1
abundance: -
d_gene: -
v_gene: TRBV7-8
CDR3aa: CASSLVPGKVEAFF
CDR3nt: TGTGCCAGCAGCTTAGTCCCAGGGAAGGTCGAAGCTTTCTTT

j_gene: TRBJ2-3
abundance: -
d_gene: TRBD2
v_gene: TRBV7-9
CDR3aa: CASRYIAGGPSDTQYF
CDR3nt: TGTGCCAGCAGGTACATAGCGGGAGGGCCATCCGATACGCAGTATTTT

j_gene: TRBJ1-1
abundance: -
d_gene: -
v_gene: TRBV13
CDR3aa: CASSLGDGSMNTEAFF
CDR3nt: TGTGCCAGCAGCTTAGGTGATGGCAGTATGAACACTGAAGCTTTCTTT

j_gene: TRBJ1-1
abundance: -
d_gene: -
v_gene: TRBV7-6
CDR3aa: CASSPRQSNTEAFF
CDR3nt: TGTGCCAGCAGCCCCAGACAGAGCAACACTGAAGCTTTCTTT

j_gene: TRBJ1-2
abundance: -
d_gene: -
v_gene: TRBV4-3
CDR3aa: CASSQDSDSYYGYTF
CDR3nt: TGCGCCAGCAGCCAAGACTCCGACAGTTACTATGGCTACACCTTC

j_gene: TRBJ1-1
abundance: -
d_gene: -
v_gene: TRBV7-9
CDR3aa: CASSPIGAGTEAFF
CDR3nt: TGTGCCAGCAGCCCCATCGGTGCTGGTACTGAAGCTTTCTTT

j_gene: TRBJ2-7
abundance: -
d_gene: TRBD1
v_gene: TRBV5-6
CDR3aa: CASSLDRGLSYEQYF
CDR3nt: TGTGCCAGCAGCTTGGACAGGGGGCTCTCCTACGAGCAGTACTTC

j_gene: TRBJ2-5
abundance: -
d_gene: TRBD1
v_gene: TRBV10-3
CDR3aa: CAISETAQGAAETQYF
CDR3nt: TGTGCCATCAGTGAGACGGCCCAGGGGGCCGCGGAGACCCAGTACTTC

j_gene: TRBJ2-7
abundance: -
d_gene: -
v_gene: TRBV4-1
CDR3aa: CASSQEEGGSYEQYF
CDR3nt: TGCGCCAGCAGCCAAGAGGAAGGGGGCTCCTACGAGCAGTACTTC

j_gene: TRBJ1-3
abundance: -
d_gene: TRBD1
v_gene: TRBV4-3
CDR3aa: CASSHFGQVGNTIYF
CDR3nt: TGCGCCAGCAGCCACTTTGGACAGGTTGGAAACACCATATATTTT

j_gene: TRBJ2-1
abundance: -
d_gene: TRBD2
v_gene: TRBV28
CDR3aa: CASSLTILTSGTYNEQFF
CDR3nt: TGTGCCAGCAGTTTAACTATACTGACTAGCGGGACCTACAATGAGCAGTTCTTC

j_gene: TRBJ2-1
abundance: -
d_gene: -
v_gene: TRBV5-1
CDR3aa: CASFRKPDNEQFF
CDR3nt: TGCGCCAGCTTCCGCAAACCGGACAATGAGCAGTTCTTC

j_gene: TRBJ2-2
abundance: -
d_gene: TRBD1
v_gene: TRBV4-3
CDR3aa: CASSREAGGDTGELFF
CDR3nt: TGCGCCAGCAGCCGGGAAGCAGGGGGAGACACCGGGGAGCTGTTTTTT

j_gene: TRBJ2-5
abundance: -
d_gene: -
v_gene: TRBV6-5
CDR3aa: CASSYSSGVGETQYF
CDR3nt: TGTGCCAGCAGTTACTCATCGGGGGTGGGAGAGACCCAGTACTTC

j_gene: TRBJ2-5
abundance: once
d_gene: -
v_gene: TRBV28
CDR3aa: CASSPGHPQETQYF
CDR3nt: TGTGCCAGCAGTCCTGGACACCCCCAAGAGACCCAGTACTTC

j_gene: TRBJ2-1
abundance: -
d_gene: -
v_gene: TRBV28
CDR3aa: CASRLGGNEQFF
CDR3nt: TGTGCCAGCAGACTCGGGGGCAATGAGCAGTTCTTC

j_gene: TRBJ1-1
abundance: -
d_gene: TRBD1
v_gene: TRBV5-1
CDR3aa: CASSFGTGADTEAFF
CDR3nt: TGCGCCAGCAGCTTCGGGACAGGGGCAGACACTGAAGCTTTCTTT

j_gene: TRBJ2-7
abundance: -
d_gene: TRBD2
v_gene: TRBV18
CDR3aa: CASSPGGLIQYEQYF
CDR3nt: TGTGCCAGCTCACCGGGGGGACTAATACAGTACGAGCAGTACTTC

j_gene: TRBJ1-5
abundance: -
d_gene: TRBD1
v_gene: TRBV6-1
CDR3aa: CASRESPGQLFPLLAQHF
CDR3nt: TGTGCCAGCAGAGAATCGCCGGGACAGCTCTTTCCCCTTTTAGCCCAGCATTTT

j_gene: TRBJ1-1
abundance: -
d_gene: -
v_gene: TRBV7-2
CDR3aa: CASSPAGTRLIAEAFF
CDR3nt: TGTGCCAGCAGCCCCGCCGGGACACGGCTCATCGCTGAAGCTTTCTTT

j_gene: TRBJ1-5
abundance: -
d_gene: -
v_gene: TRBV28
CDR3aa: CASSLYGFNQPQHF
CDR3nt: TGTGCCAGCAGTTTATACGGGTTCAATCAGCCCCAGCATTTT

j_gene: TRBJ2-7
abundance: -
d_gene: TRBD2
v_gene: TRBV5-5
CDR3aa: CASSLAGGPTYEQYF
CDR3nt: TGTGCCAGCAGCTTGGCGGGAGGGCCGACCTACGAGCAGTACTTC

j_gene: TRBJ1-4
abundance: -
d_gene: -
v_gene: TRBV6-6
CDR3aa: CASSYRAENEKLFF
CDR3nt: TGTGCCAGCAGTTACCGCGCCGAAAATGAAAAACTGTTTTTT

j_gene: TRBJ2-1
abundance: -
d_gene: -
v_gene: TRBV28
CDR3aa: CASSRILWRDGEQFF
CDR3nt: TGTGCCAGCAGCCGGATTTTATGGAGGGATGGTGAGCAGTTCTTC

j_gene: TRBJ1-1
abundance: -
d_gene: TRBD1
v_gene: TRBV18
CDR3aa: CASSPGTGEFTEAFF
CDR3nt: TGTGCCAGCTCACCCGGGACAGGGGAATTTACGGAAGCTTTCTTT

j_gene: TRBJ1-2
abundance: -
d_gene: -
v_gene: TRBV7-2
CDR3aa: CASSLTSDTNYGYTF
CDR3nt: TGTGCCAGCAGCCTAACCTCGGACACTAACTATGGCTACACCTTC

j_gene: TRBJ1-3
abundance: -
d_gene: -
v_gene: TRBV5-1
CDR3aa: CASSLAGPEAGNTIYF
CDR3nt: TGCGCCAGCAGCTTGGCCGGGCCGGAGGCTGGAAACACCATATATTTT

j_gene: TRBJ2-3
abundance: -
d_gene: -
v_gene: TRBV7-2
CDR3aa: CASSLARRDTQYF
CDR3nt: TGTGCCAGCAGCTTAGCGCGAAGAGATACGCAGTATTTT

j_gene: TRBJ1-1
abundance: -
d_gene: -
v_gene: TRBV6-6
CDR3aa: CASSLTEGGNTEAFF
CDR3nt: TGTGCCAGCAGCTTGACGGAAGGGGGGAACACTGAAGCTTTCTTT

j_gene: TRBJ2-1
abundance: -
d_gene: TRBD2
v_gene: TRBV27
CDR3aa: CASRLGTSGYNEQFF
CDR3nt: TGTGCCAGCAGATTAGGGACTAGCGGCTACAATGAGCAGTTCTTC

j_gene: TRBJ2-3
abundance: -
d_gene: -
v_gene: TRBV5-4
CDR3aa: CASSPPGLGMDTQYF
CDR3nt: TGTGCCAGCAGCCCACCGGGACTGGGCATGGATACGCAGTATTTT

j_gene: TRBJ2-7
abundance: once
d_gene: -
v_gene: TRBV27
CDR3aa: CASSLNGGADGGYEQYF
CDR3nt: TGTGCCAGCAGTTTAAACGGTGGGGCGGACGGGGGTTACGAGCAGTACTTC

j_gene: TRBJ1-1
abundance: -
d_gene: TRBD1
v_gene: TRBV7-9
CDR3aa: CASSATQGGHTEAFF
CDR3nt: TGTGCCAGCAGCGCGACCCAGGGGGGCCATACTGAAGCTTTCTTT

j_gene: TRBJ2-1
abundance: -
d_gene: -
v_gene: TRBV18
CDR3aa: CASSPPDRGGYNEQFF
CDR3nt: TGTGCCAGCTCACCACCCGACCGAGGAGGCTACAATGAGCAGTTCTTC

j_gene: TRBJ2-1
abundance: -
d_gene: TRBD2
v_gene: TRBV7-2
CDR3aa: CASSLDRRTRDEQFF
CDR3nt: TGTGCCAGCAGCTTAGATCGTCGGACTAGGGATGAGCAGTTCTTC

j_gene: TRBJ1-3
abundance: -
d_gene: -
v_gene: TRBV11-2
CDR3aa: CASDRGAGNTIYF
CDR3nt: TGTGCCAGCGACCGGGGGGCTGGAAACACCATATATTTT

j_gene: TRBJ2-4
abundance: once
d_gene: -
v_gene: TRBV27
CDR3aa: CASTSTYGDKNIQYF
CDR3nt: TGTGCCAGCACCTCGACATATGGTGACAAAAACATTCAGTACTTC

j_gene: TRBJ2-5
abundance: -
d_gene: -
v_gene: TRBV27
CDR3aa: CASLPTGRGETQYF
CDR3nt: TGTGCCAGCCTACCTACAGGGCGAGGAGAGACCCAGTACTTC

j_gene: TRBJ1-2
abundance: -
d_gene: -
v_gene: TRBV6-1
CDR3aa: CASSETQQGVAGGYTF
CDR3nt: TGTGCCAGCAGTGAAACCCAGCAGGGAGTGGCGGGGGGCTACACCTTC

j_gene: TRBJ1-2
abundance: -
d_gene: -
v_gene: TRBV25-1
CDR3aa: CASSEERGYTF
CDR3nt: TGTGCCAGCAGTGAAGAGCGCGGCTACACCTTC

j_gene: TRBJ2-5
abundance: -
d_gene: -
v_gene: TRBV5-4
CDR3aa: CASGKGGETQYF
CDR3nt: TGTGCCAGCGGCAAGGGAGGAGAGACCCAGTACTTC

j_gene: TRBJ2-1
abundance: -
d_gene: TRBD2
v_gene: TRBV7-2
CDR3aa: CASSLGLDRSYNEQFF
CDR3nt: TGTGCCAGCAGCCTGGGACTAGATCGGTCCTACAATGAGCAGTTCTTC

j_gene: TRBJ2-1
abundance: -
d_gene: -
v_gene: TRBV28
CDR3aa: CASKRGGTQVDNEQFF
CDR3nt: TGTGCCAGCAAAAGGGGGGGGACTCAGGTCGACAATGAGCAGTTCTTC

j_gene: TRBJ2-6
abundance: -
d_gene: TRBD1
v_gene: TRBV7-2
CDR3aa: CASSPDRVTGANVLTF
CDR3nt: TGTGCCAGCAGCCCCGACAGGGTGACTGGGGCCAACGTCCTGACTTTC

j_gene: TRBJ2-2
abundance: -
d_gene: TRBD2
v_gene: TRBV7-7
CDR3aa: CASSRLVAGGEGTGELFF
CDR3nt: TGTGCTAGCAGCCGTCTCGTCGCCGGGGGGGAGGGCACCGGGGAGCTGTTTTTT

j_gene: TRBJ2-1
abundance: once
d_gene: TRBD2
v_gene: TRBV7-8
CDR3aa: CASSALAGKGNEQFF
CDR3nt: TGTGCCAGCAGCGCCCTAGCGGGGAAAGGCAATGAGCAGTTCTTC

j_gene: TRBJ1-1
abundance: -
d_gene: TRBD1
v_gene: TRBV4-1
CDR3aa: CASSQGTGGAKTEAFF
CDR3nt: TGCGCCAGCAGCCAAGGAACAGGGGGCGCGAAAACTGAAGCTTTCTTT

j_gene: TRBJ2-5
abundance: -
d_gene: -
v_gene: TRBV7-9
CDR3aa: CASSLGDFQETQYF
CDR3nt: TGTGCCAGCAGCTTAGGGGACTTCCAAGAGACCCAGTACTTC

j_gene: TRBJ1-2
abundance: -
d_gene: -
v_gene: TRBV27
CDR3aa: CASSPLGGNGYTF
CDR3nt: TGTGCCAGCAGTCCACTCGGTGGTAACGGCTACACCTTC

j_gene: TRBJ2-7
abundance: -
d_gene: TRBD1
v_gene: TRBV6-1
CDR3aa: CASAPGRGRSYEQYF
CDR3nt: TGTGCCAGCGCCCCGGGCAGGGGGAGATCCTACGAGCAGTACTTC

j_gene: TRBJ2-6
abundance: once
d_gene: -
v_gene: TRBV7-3
CDR3aa: CASSLEGLRGANVLTF
CDR3nt: TGTGCCAGCAGCTTGGAAGGACTACGTGGGGCCAACGTCCTGACTTTC